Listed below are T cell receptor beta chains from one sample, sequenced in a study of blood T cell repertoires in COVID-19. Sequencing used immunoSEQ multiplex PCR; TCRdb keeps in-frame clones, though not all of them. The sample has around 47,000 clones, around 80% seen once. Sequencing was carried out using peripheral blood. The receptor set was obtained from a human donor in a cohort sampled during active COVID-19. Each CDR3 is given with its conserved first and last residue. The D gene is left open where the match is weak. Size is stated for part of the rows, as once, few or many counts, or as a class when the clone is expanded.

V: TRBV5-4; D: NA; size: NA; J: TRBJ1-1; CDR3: CASSLRGGEAFF; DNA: TGTGCCAGCAGCTTGAGGGGAGGTGAAGCTTTCTTT
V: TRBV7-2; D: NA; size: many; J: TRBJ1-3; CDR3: CASSRAAGRSGNTIYF; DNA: TGTGCCAGCAGCCGGGCGGCGGGCCGCTCTGGAAACACCATATATTTT
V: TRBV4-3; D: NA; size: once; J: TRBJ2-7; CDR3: CASSQDGRRGRGGYEQYF; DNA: TGCGCCAGCAGCCAAGATGGGAGGAGGGGGCGGGGAGGCTACGAGCAGTACTTC
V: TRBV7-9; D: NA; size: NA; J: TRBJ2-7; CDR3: CASSLGKGEQYF; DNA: TGTGCCAGCAGCTTAGGAAAGGGGGAGCAGTACTTC
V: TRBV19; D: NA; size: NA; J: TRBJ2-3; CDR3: CASSAERVGTQYF; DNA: TGTGCCAGTAGTGCGGAGAGGGTGGGTACGCAGTATTTT
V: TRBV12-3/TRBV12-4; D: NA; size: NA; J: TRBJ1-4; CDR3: CATRGATNEKLFF; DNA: TGTGCCACCCGGGGAGCAACTAATGAAAAACTGTTTTTT
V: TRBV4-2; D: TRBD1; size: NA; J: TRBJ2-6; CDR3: CASSQDGTGASGANVLTF; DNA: TGTGCCAGCAGCCAAGACGGGACAGGGGCGTCTGGGGCCAACGTCCTGACTTTC
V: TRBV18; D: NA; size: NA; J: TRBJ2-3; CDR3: CASSPEGATSTDTQYF; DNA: TGTGCCAGCTCACCGGAGGGGGCAACGAGCACAGATACGCAGTATTTT
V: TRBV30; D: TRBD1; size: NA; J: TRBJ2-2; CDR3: CAWSADRGAGELFF; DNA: TGTGCCTGGAGTGCCGACAGGGGAGCCGGGGAGCTGTTTTTT
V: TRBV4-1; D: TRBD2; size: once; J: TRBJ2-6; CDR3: CASSQEGWRGGQPGANVLTF; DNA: TGCGCCAGCAGCCAAGAAGGTTGGCGGGGGGGCCAGCCTGGGGCCAACGTCCTGACTTTC
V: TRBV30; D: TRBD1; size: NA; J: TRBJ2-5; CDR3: CAWTRQGAMETQYF; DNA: TGTGCCTGGACTAGACAGGGGGCAATGGAGACCCAGTACTTC
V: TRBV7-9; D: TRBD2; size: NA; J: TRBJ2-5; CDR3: CASSSSPGTSGGAAQYF; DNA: TGTGCCAGCAGCTCATCCCCCGGGACTAGCGGCGGGGCGGCCCAGTACTTC
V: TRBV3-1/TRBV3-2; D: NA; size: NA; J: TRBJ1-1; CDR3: CASSQVTGSNTEAFF; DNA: TGTGCCAGCAGCCAAGTAACAGGGTCTAACACTGAAGCTTTCTTT
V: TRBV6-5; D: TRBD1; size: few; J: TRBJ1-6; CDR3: CASRPGQLFPLHF; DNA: TGTGCCAGCAGGCCGGGACAGCTATTCCCCCTCCACTTT
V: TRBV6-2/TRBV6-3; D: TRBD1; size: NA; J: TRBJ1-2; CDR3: CASSYRGRDRGLFGYTF; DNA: TGTGCCAGCAGTTATCGGGGCCGAGACAGGGGACTGTTTGGCTACACCTTC
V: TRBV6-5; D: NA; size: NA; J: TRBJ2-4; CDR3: CASSYSIRGGENIQYF; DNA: TGTGCCAGCAGTTACTCGATCAGGGGCGGAGAGAACATTCAGTACTTC
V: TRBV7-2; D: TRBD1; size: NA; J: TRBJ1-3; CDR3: CASSSRTGSGNTIYF; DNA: TGTGCCAGCAGCTCGAGGACAGGATCTGGAAACACCATATATTTT
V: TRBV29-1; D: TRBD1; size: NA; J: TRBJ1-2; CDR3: CSVGGSGTDNYGYTF; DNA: TGCAGCGTTGGGGGATCCGGGACAGACAACTATGGCTACACCTTC
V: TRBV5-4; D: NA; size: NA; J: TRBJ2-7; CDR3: CASSVPGSPAYEQYF; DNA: TGTGCCAGCAGCGTGCCCGGGAGTCCGGCCTACGAGCAGTACTTC
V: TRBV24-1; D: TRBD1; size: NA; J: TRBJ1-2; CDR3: CATSEIRQGLHPYIGYTF; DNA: TGTGCCACCAGTGAGATTAGACAGGGGCTCCACCCATATATTGGCTACACCTTC
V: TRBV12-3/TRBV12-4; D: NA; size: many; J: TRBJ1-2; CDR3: CASSQVQVGGYTF; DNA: TGTGCCAGCAGCCAGGTCCAAGTCGGAGGCTACACCTTC
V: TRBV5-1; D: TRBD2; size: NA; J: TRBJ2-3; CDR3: CASSLRVISGTSTDTQYF; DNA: TGCGCCAGCAGCCTCCGCGTGATTAGCGGGACTAGCACAGATACGCAGTATTTT
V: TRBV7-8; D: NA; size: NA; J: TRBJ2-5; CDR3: CASSGRLGPETQYF; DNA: TGTGCCAGCAGCGGCCGACTAGGACCAGAGACCCAGTACTTC
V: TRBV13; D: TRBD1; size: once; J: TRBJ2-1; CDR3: CASSQWTGGTTYNEQFF; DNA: TGTGCCAGCAGCCAATGGACAGGGGGTACAACCTACAATGAGCAGTTCTTC
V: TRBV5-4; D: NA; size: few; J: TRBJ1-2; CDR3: CASSLGQGADYGYTF; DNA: TGTGCCAGCAGCTTAGGACAAGGGGCAGACTATGGCTACACCTTC
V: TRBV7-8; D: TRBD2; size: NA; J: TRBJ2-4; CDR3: CASSSQGSGGGIQYF; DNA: TGTGCCAGCAGCTCCCAAGGTAGCGGGGGGGGCATTCAGTACTTC
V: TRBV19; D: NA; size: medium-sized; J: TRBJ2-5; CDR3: CASSLGRRPGETQYF; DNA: TGTGCCAGTAGTCTTGGTAGGCGTCCGGGTGAGACCCAGTACTTC
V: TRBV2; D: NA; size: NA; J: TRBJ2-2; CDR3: CASSAMGLKAGELFF; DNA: TGTGCCAGCAGTGCGATGGGGCTAAAGGCCGGGGAGCTGTTTTTT
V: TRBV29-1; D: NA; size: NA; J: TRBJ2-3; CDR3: CSVDGSSDTQYF; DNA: TGCAGCGTTGATGGGAGTTCGGATACGCAGTATTTT
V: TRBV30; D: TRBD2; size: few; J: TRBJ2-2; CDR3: CAWSVSGTSEAGELFF; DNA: TGTGCCTGGAGTGTATCCGGGACTAGCGAAGCCGGGGAGCTGTTTTTT
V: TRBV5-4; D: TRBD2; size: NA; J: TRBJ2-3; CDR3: CASSFVSGASTDTQYF; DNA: TGTGCCAGCAGCTTTGTTAGCGGGGCTAGCACAGATACGCAGTATTTT
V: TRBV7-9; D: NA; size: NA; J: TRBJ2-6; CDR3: CASSVGESTGANVLTF; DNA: TGTGCCAGCAGCGTCGGGGAGAGTACTGGGGCCAACGTCCTGACTTTC